This passage covers 32 T cell receptor beta chains from one sample sequenced in a study of identical twins. TCRdb re-derived calls from the 5' RACE reads in MiXCR, one entry per CDR3 protein. The sample lists 400,000 or so distinct CDR3 sequences, approximately 9.1% occurring once. Sequenced: naive T cells sorted from blood. These receptors all come from a woman in her forties or fifties in good health.

This chain joins TRBV2 and TRBJ2-3; D uncertain. Trimming stripped 2 bases from V and 8 bases from J, with 5 bases between. Germline V gene sequence: CDR1 SNHLY, CDR2 FYNNEI. The CDR3 spans 11 residues. DNA for the CDR3: TGTGCCAGCAGTGAACTTAGTACGCAGTATTTT. This gives the protein CASSELSTQYF.

The rearrangement joins TRBV30 to TRBJ2-1, with 7 positions matching TRBD2. Germline V CDR1 and CDR2: GTSNPN, SVGIG (reference sequence). This CDR3 region has 13 residues. CDR3 DNA sequence: TGTGGTACCGGCGGGAGCTCCTACAATGAGCAGTTCTTC. It translates to CGTGGSSYNEQFF.

This clonotype has at least ten counts. CDR3 DNA sequence: TGCGCCAGCAGCCAAAAGGGGGGGACCTTCCGGACAGCTTTGGAAAAACTGTTTTTT. It codes for CASSQKGGTFRTALEKLFF. The chain links TRBV4-1 to TRBJ1-4; D may be TRBD1 (6 bases). The CDR3 consists of 19 residues. Germline V gene lookup returns CDR1 MGHRA and CDR2 YSYEKL. V was trimmed by 2 bases and J by 8 bases, leaving 27 bases between them.

This clonotype was seen more than once but under ten times. The chain employs TRBV7-8 and TRBJ2-3; TRBD2 matches at 13 bases. Germline V gene lookup returns CDR1 SGHVS and CDR2 FQNEAQ. This CDR3 is 17 amino acids long. Trimming at V came to 3 bases and at J to 3 bases, leaving 6 bases not matched to a gene. The CDR3 DNA reads as TGTGCCAGCAGCTTGCCAGGACTAGCGGGAGTGACAGATACGCAGTATTTT. Encoded protein: CASSLPGLAGVTDTQYF.

The chain is built from TRBV4-2 and TRBJ2-2; D unresolved. Trimming left V 2 bases short and J 7 bases short, with 11 bases between. This CDR3 has 14 amino acids. CDR1 and CDR2 from the germline V gene are LGHNA and YNFKEQ. This CDR3 reads CASSQNWGDGELFF. CDR3 DNA sequence: TGTGCCAGCAGCCAAAATTGGGGTGACGGGGAGCTGTTTTTT.

This clonotype appeared many times. The rearrangement joins TRBV12-3 or TRBV12-4 to TRBJ2-2; 10 bases fit TRBD2. V shed 4 bases, J shed 5 bases, and the junction held 4 bases outside the gene matches. This CDR3 has 15 residues. DNA of the CDR3: TGTGCCAGCAGTTCCGGACTAGCGGAAACCGGGGAGCTGTTTTTT. It codes for CASSSGLAETGELFF.

Ten or more counts support this clonotype. V gene TRBV6-5 combines with J gene TRBJ1-2; D gene unclear. The V end lost 2 bases, the J end lost 8 bases, and 18 bases lay between the germline ends. CDR1 and CDR2 (germline): MNHEY, SVGAGI. CDR3 length equals 15 residues. In DNA form, the CDR3 reads TGTGCCAGCAGTTACCGCTCGTCCCGAGGTGAGGGCTACACCTTC. Protein: CASSYRSSRGEGYTF.

This clonotype was detected a few times. The V and J genes are TRBV10-3 and TRBJ1-3, with D possibly TRBD1 on 5 matching bases. The CDR3 is made up of 13 amino acids. Germline lookup yields CDR1 ENHRY and CDR2 SYGVKD. The ends were cut back, 3 bases at V and 8 bases at J, with 11 bases in the middle. CDR3 in amino acids: CAISEGAPYTIYF. The CDR3 DNA reads TGTGCCATCAGTGAAGGGGCTCCATACACCATATATTTT.

This clonotype has only a few counts. The genes are TRBV29-1 and TRBJ1-1; D possibly corresponds to TRBD1 (5 bases). Trimming removed 7 bases from V and 0 bases from J, with 12 bases in between. This CDR3 has 13 amino acids. Germline CDR1 and CDR2: SQVTM and ANQGSEA. The CDR3 bases are TGCAGCGCATCCGGGACGGTGAACACTGAAGCTTTCTTT. Its translation: CSASGTVNTEAFF.

This clonotype has only a few counts. The chain carries TRBV24-1 and TRBJ2-3; D might be TRBD1 (6 bases). V dropped 6 bases and J dropped 4 bases, with 16 bases sitting between them. The CDR3 has 15 residues. In germline, CDR1 is KGHDR, CDR2 SFDVKD. CDR3 nucleotide sequence: TGTGCCACCAGTACCCATATGGGGGCATCAGATACGCAGTATTTT. It specifies CATSTHMGASDTQYF.

This clonotype was counted a few times. The rearrangement uses TRBV12-3 or TRBV12-4 and TRBJ2-1; no clear D gene. V gave up 4 bases and J gave up 7 bases, with 8 bases separating them. The CDR3 is 12 amino acids. The CDR3 region is CASSSTANEQFF. The CDR3, as DNA: TGTGCCAGCAGTTCGACTGCAAATGAGCAGTTCTTC.

The sample holds a few counts of this clonotype. This sequence joins TRBV29-1 and TRBJ2-7; D is ambiguous. Germline lookup yields CDR1 SQVTM and CDR2 ANQGSEA. This CDR3 has 11 amino acids. Trimming took off 4 bases at V and 4 bases at J, with 8 bases between the two ends. Written as DNA, the CDR3 is TGCAGCGTTGTATTTGAGTACGAGCAGTACGTC. It specifies CSVVFEYEQYV.

About this clonotype: A read error is possible here, since a much larger clone lies one base away. The rearrangement links TRBV15 to TRBJ2-1, with D maybe TRBD1 (5 bases). Germline V CDR1 and CDR2: LNHNV, YYDKDF (reference sequence). The CDR3 extends over 12 amino acids. In DNA, the CDR3 is TGTGCCAACAGCAGAGATTGGGGCAAAGAATTCTTC. This translates into CANSRDWGKEFF.

This clonotype was seen repeatedly, ten times or more. The chain has TRBV24-1 and TRBJ2-2; no firm D call. Looked up from germline, CDR1 is KGHDR and CDR2 is SFDVKD. This CDR3 is 14 amino acids long. V gave up 3 bases and J gave up 2 bases, with 6 bases separating them. CDR3 loop: CATSDNDNTGELFF. The CDR3 DNA is TGTGCCACCAGTGATAATGACAACACCGGGGAGCTGTTTTTT.

This clonotype was found a few times. The genes are TRBV12-3 or TRBV12-4 and TRBJ2-3; D is unresolved. The CDR3 covers 15 residues. Trimming removed 3 bases from V and 4 bases from J, with 14 bases in between. The CDR3 coding sequence is TGTGCCAGCAGTTTCCGGCGTTTCGGCGCAGATACGCAGTATTTT. Translated, it gives CASSFRRFGADTQYF.

There are many counts of this clonotype. The chain couples TRBV20-1 to TRBJ1-5; tentative D call: TRBD1 (5 bases). The CDR3 spans 16 residues. Trimming took off 1 base at V and 3 bases at J, with 16 bases between the two ends. Looked up from germline, CDR1 is DFQATT and CDR2 is SNEGSKA (reference sequence). The CDR3 DNA reads TGCAGTGCTAGAGGGGGCTCGGGCTTTTACAATCAGCCCCAGCATTTT. Translating gives CSARGGSGFYNQPQHF.

The rearrangement uses TRBV29-1 and TRBJ2-7, with TRBD1 matching over 8 bases. This CDR3 has 15 amino acids. The germline CDR1 and CDR2 sequences are SQVTM and ANQGSEA. Trimming at V came to 1 base and at J to 3 bases, leaving 8 bases not matched to a gene. The CDR3, as DNA: TGCAGCGTTGAAGGGCGACAGGGGACAATCTACGAGCAGTACTTC. It codes for CSVEGRQGTIYEQYF.

V usage is TRBV5-5 and J usage is TRBJ2-2; D might be TRBD2 (5 bases). Trimming shortened V by 1 base and J by 4 bases, and 17 bases separated the two germline ends. Germline loops: CDR1 SGHKS, CDR2 YYEKEE (reference sequence). The CDR3 has 17 residues. CDR3 in amino acids: CASSLFFSSGLTGELFF. CDR3 coding DNA: TGTGCCAGCAGCTTGTTCTTTTCATCAGGACTCACCGGGGAGCTGTTTTTT.

This clonotype was recorded a few times. The genes are TRBV5-5 and TRBJ1-4, with D uncertain. The ends were cut back, 7 bases at V and 6 bases at J, with 13 bases in the middle. Germline CDR1 reads SGHKS; CDR2 reads YYEKEE (reference sequence). The CDR3 is made up of 13 amino acids. CDR3 in DNA: TGTGCCAGCCAACAGAGCGTGGATGAAAAACTGTTTTTT. Its protein is CASQQSVDEKLFF. The complete variable domain, with remaining parts taken from reference TRBV5-5 and TRBJ1-4, reads DAGVTQSPTHLIKTRGQQVTLRCSPISGHKSVSWYQQVLGQGPQFIFQYYEKEERGRGNFPDRFSARQFPNYSSELNVNALLLGDSALYLCASQQSVDEKLFFGSGTQLSVL.

This chain links TRBV7-9 with TRBJ2-5, with 13 positions matching TRBD2. Germline CDR1 reads SEHNR; CDR2 reads FQNEAQ (reference sequence). CDR3 length equals 15 residues. Losses at the gene ends were 5 bases for V and 5 bases for J; bases not matched to a gene: 5. The CDR3 loop reads CASSGTSGKGETQYF. The CDR3 nucleotides read TGTGCCAGCAGCGGGACTAGCGGGAAGGGGGAGACCCAGTACTTC. The full variable domain, with the rest looked up from reference TRBV7-9 and TRBJ2-5, is DTGVSQNPRHKITKRGQNVTFRCDPISEHNRLYWYRQTLGQGPEFLTYFQNEAQLEKSRLLSDRFSAERPKGSFSTLEIQRTEQGDSAMYLCASSGTSGKGETQYFGPGTRLLVL.

The rearrangement links TRBV6-6 to TRBJ2-7; TRBD1 is a possible D gene (6 bases). The CDR3 consists of 13 residues. CDR1 is MNHNY and CDR2 is SVGAGI in the germline V gene (reference sequence). Trimming cost V 6 bases and J 9 bases, with 18 bases left between them. The DNA of the CDR3 is TGTGCCAGCAGGGAAAGGACAGAAAGAAGGCAGTACGTC. This codes for CASRERTERRQYV.

This clonotype was counted at least ten times. The V call is TRBV24-1, the J call TRBJ2-5; D unresolved. V dropped 3 bases and J dropped 5 bases, with 6 bases sitting between them. This CDR3 is 12 amino acids long. Germline V gives CDR1 KGHDR, CDR2 SFDVKD. The CDR3 DNA reads TGTGCCACCAGTGATCCTGAGGAGACCCAGTACTTC. It yields the protein CATSDPEETQYF.

This clonotype was observed a handful of times. The V and J genes are TRBV7-9 and TRBJ2-4, with 9 bases matching TRBD1. The CDR3 spans 13 residues. Germline V lookup: CDR1 SEHNR, CDR2 FQNEAQ (reference sequence). Trimming cost V 8 bases and J 9 bases; bases outside gene matches: 8. Written as DNA, the CDR3 is TGTGCCAGCGAGGGACAGGGTGGGAGCATTCAGTACTTC. Its protein is CASEGQGGSIQYF.

Many counts were recorded for this clonotype. V usage is TRBV10-3 and J usage is TRBJ2-3; D call uncertain. Trimming took 0 bases from V and 6 from J, leaving 10 bases between them. The CDR3 contains 14 residues. Germline V gene lookup returns CDR1 ENHRY and CDR2 SYGVKD. CDR3 DNA sequence: TGTGCCATCAGTGAGTCGACTCACGTCGATACGCAGTATTTT. Its translation: CAISESTHVDTQYF.

The chain uses TRBV5-1 and TRBJ2-5; D ambiguous. CDR3 length: 13 residues. Trimming stripped 3 bases from V and 2 bases from J, with 8 bases between. Germline V gene sequence: CDR1 SGHRS, CDR2 YFSETQ. The CDR3 reads CASSSIGQETQYF. The CDR3 nucleotides read TGCGCCAGCAGCTCAATTGGGCAAGAGACCCAGTACTTC.

This clonotype was detected only a few times. The V gene is TRBV19, the J gene TRBJ1-5, with a weak D call TRBD1 (5 bases). Germline assignment: CDR1 LNHDA and CDR2 SQIVND (reference sequence). The CDR3 extends over 15 amino acids. The V end lost 7 bases, the J end lost 10 bases, and 23 bases lay between the germline ends. In nucleotides, the CDR3 is TGTGCCAGTAAAATTGGGTTGGGGGTCAGTTATCCCCAGCATTTT. This codes for CASKIGLGVSYPQHF.

In this sample, this clonotype turned up many times. The chain combines TRBV12-3 or TRBV12-4 with TRBJ1-2; D gene unclear. Deletions cut 3 bases from V and 6 bases from J, with 14 bases between. The CDR3 has 14 residues. CDR3: CASSFWAYSDGYTF. CDR3 nucleotides: TGTGCCAGCAGTTTTTGGGCGTATTCCGATGGCTACACCTTC.

This clonotype was found a few times. This sequence joins TRBV3-1 and TRBJ2-7, with TRBD2 identical over 7 bases. The CDR3 loop spans 16 amino acids. Unmatched junction bases numbered 5, after V lost 0 bases and J lost 0 bases. Germline-derived CDR1 and CDR2 are LGHDT and YNNKEL (reference sequence). The CDR3 here is CASSQEAGVHSYEQYF. As DNA, the CDR3 is TGTGCCAGCAGCCAAGAGGCGGGGGTACACTCCTACGAGCAGTACTTC.

The J gene is TRBJ1-5, the V gene TRBV6-1; TRBD1 matches 9 bases. The V gene end was trimmed by 7 bases and the J gene end by 6 bases; junction bases not matched to a gene: 4. Per germline, CDR1 MNHNS and CDR2 SASEGT. The CDR3 is 13 residues long. The CDR3 is CASKRTGAQPQHF. In nucleotides, the CDR3 is TGTGCCAGCAAAAGGACAGGGGCTCAGCCCCAGCATTTT.

This clonotype was detected only a few times. This sequence joins TRBV5-1 and TRBJ1-1; D remains unclear. Trimming removed 3 bases from V and 0 bases from J, with 12 bases in between. CDR1 is SGHRS, CDR2 YFSETQ, per germline. This CDR3 comprises 15 residues. CDR3 protein: CASSSLRVMNTEAFF. In DNA form, the CDR3 reads TGCGCCAGCAGCTCTCTCCGGGTTATGAACACTGAAGCTTTCTTT.

This clonotype has ten or more counts. The chain has TRBV5-1 and TRBJ2-1, with D perhaps given as TRBD1 or TRBD2 (5 bases each). This CDR3 region has 15 residues. V was pared by 5 bases and J by 0 bases, with 12 bases between. Germline CDR1 is SGHRS and CDR2 is YFSETQ. The CDR3, as DNA: TGCGCCAGCAGACAGGAGGTAATCTCCTACAATGAGCAGTTCTTC. This sequence encodes CASRQEVISYNEQFF. Combining the CDR3 with reference TRBV5-1 and TRBJ2-1 gives the whole variable domain KAGVTQTPRYLIKTRGQQVTLSCSPISGHRSVSWYQQTPGQGLQFLFEYFSETQRNKGNFPGRFSGRQFSNSRSEMNVSTLELGDSALYLCASRQEVISYNEQFFGPGTRLTVL.

This clonotype was recorded many times. The chain recombines TRBV4-1 with TRBJ1-5, with 11 bases aligning to TRBD1. The CDR3 spans 15 residues. Germline V gives CDR1 MGHRA, CDR2 YSYEKL. With V trimmed by 4 bases and J by 7 bases, 6 bases remained unmatched. This CDR3 is CASSRGQGGGQPQHF. The CDR3 DNA reads as TGCGCCAGCAGCCGGGGACAGGGGGGCGGACAGCCCCAGCATTTT.